This is a list of T cell receptor beta chains from one sample in a study of early T cells in non-severe SARS-CoV-2 infection. TCRdb re-analysed the 5' RACE reads in MiXCR, keeping a single row per CDR3 protein. Here the sample spans 53,000 or so distinct CDR3 sequences, more than 10% being singletons. The sequences come from whole blood, collected at baseline. Every receptor here comes from an adult who was a healthcare worker with PCR-confirmed SARS-CoV-2 infection or an uninfected control (not recorded which). CDR3s include the opening cysteine and the closing phenylalanine or tryptophan. Fields, in order: J gene, V gene, D gene, clone size, CDR3 DNA, CDR3 protein. A D gene is named only where the DNA matches it firmly. The listing skips clone size in some rows; elsewhere it reads once, few, many or a size class.

J: TRBJ1-1; V: TRBV20-1; D: NA; size: few; DNA: TGCAGTGCTAGGCCCATCAGGGACACTGAAGCTTTCTTT; CDR3: CSARPIRDTEAFF
J: TRBJ2-2; V: TRBV5-1; D: NA; size: many; DNA: TGCGCCAGCAGTCTGTCGGGCGCGAACACCGGGGAGCTGTTTTTT; CDR3: CASSLSGANTGELFF
J: TRBJ2-7; V: TRBV28; D: NA; size: NA; DNA: TGTGCCAGCAGTTTACCCTACTACTACGAGCAGTACTTC; CDR3: CASSLPYYYEQYF
J: TRBJ2-3; V: TRBV3-1; D: NA; size: NA; DNA: TGTGCCAGCAGCCAAGCGGGAGCAGATACGCAGTATTTT; CDR3: CASSQAGADTQYF
J: TRBJ2-7; V: TRBV11-2; D: TRBD2; size: NA; DNA: TGTGCCAGCAGCTTAGATCGGAGCGGGGGCACCTACGAGCAGTACTTC; CDR3: CASSLDRSGGTYEQYF
J: TRBJ2-5; V: TRBV7-9; D: NA; size: few; DNA: TGTGCCAGCAGCGCCACCTTGACGGTACAAGAGACCCAGTACTTC; CDR3: CASSATLTVQETQYF
J: TRBJ1-5; V: TRBV7-2; D: NA; size: few; DNA: TGTGCCAGCAGCTTAGGGGGGTCCGGTCAGCCCCAGCATTTT; CDR3: CASSLGGSGQPQHF
J: TRBJ2-7; V: TRBV5-1; D: TRBD2; size: few; DNA: TGCGCCAGCAGGGAGCGGGGGAGCTCCTACGAGCAGTACTTC; CDR3: CASRERGSSYEQYF
J: TRBJ1-1; V: TRBV12-3/TRBV12-4; D: TRBD1; size: many; DNA: TGTGCCAGCAGGCCGGGACAGGGGCCCACTGAAGCTTTCTTT; CDR3: CASRPGQGPTEAFF
J: TRBJ2-1; V: TRBV10-1; D: NA; size: many; DNA: TGCGCCAGCAGTGCGGACCTAGGCATCCCCCTTGGGCAGTTCTTC; CDR3: CASSADLGIPLGQFF
J: TRBJ1-2; V: TRBV7-9; D: NA; size: NA; DNA: TGTGCCAGCAGCTTAGTAGGCAGATACTATGGCTACACCTTC; CDR3: CASSLVGRYYGYTF
J: TRBJ2-7; V: TRBV20-1; D: NA; size: NA; DNA: TGCAGTGCTACTAGCGAGATTGAGTACGAGCAGTACTTC; CDR3: CSATSEIEYEQYF
J: TRBJ2-1; V: TRBV6-1; D: TRBD2; size: NA; DNA: TGTGCCAGCAGTGAAAGGTGGGCTAGCGGGTTTCCGAGGGAGCAGTTCTTC; CDR3: CASSERWASGFPREQFF
J: TRBJ2-1; V: TRBV3-2; D: NA; size: few; DNA: TGTGCCAGCAGCCAAGGACTAGCGGGAGCAACTATATACAATGAGCAGTTCTTC; CDR3: CASSQGLAGATIYNEQFF
J: TRBJ2-2; V: TRBV12-3/TRBV12-4; D: TRBD1; size: NA; DNA: TGTGCCAGCAGGACCGGGACAGGGAAGACCGGGGAGCTGTTTTTT; CDR3: CASRTGTGKTGELFF
J: TRBJ1-2; V: TRBV27; D: TRBD1; size: NA; DNA: TGTGCCAGCAGTCCTGGGACAGGGGCTGGCTACACCTTC; CDR3: CASSPGTGAGYTF
J: TRBJ1-1; V: TRBV4-2; D: NA; size: many; DNA: TGTGCCAGCAGCCAAGTTGCGGGGAACACTGAAGCTTTCTTT; CDR3: CASSQVAGNTEAFF
J: TRBJ2-7; V: TRBV5-6; D: TRBD2; size: few; DNA: TGTGCCAGCAGCTCTCTCGCGGGAGGCACCTACGAGCAGTACTTC; CDR3: CASSSLAGGTYEQYF
J: TRBJ2-7; V: TRBV2; D: NA; size: few; DNA: TGTGCCAGCGTCGGACAGATATACGAGCAGTACTTC; CDR3: CASVGQIYEQYF
J: TRBJ2-1; V: TRBV29-1; D: TRBD2; size: few; DNA: TGCAGCTCTAGACTAGCTCCTACTGTCCATGAGCAGTTCTTC; CDR3: CSSRLAPTVHEQFF
J: TRBJ2-7; V: TRBV20-1; D: TRBD1; size: few; DNA: TGCAGTGCTATAGGGGACAGGGGGCTTGAGCAGTACTTC; CDR3: CSAIGDRGLEQYF
J: TRBJ2-3; V: TRBV2; D: NA; size: medium-sized; DNA: TGTGCCAGCAACCAGGGTGATACGCAGTATTTT; CDR3: CASNQGDTQYF
J: TRBJ2-3; V: TRBV4-3; D: TRBD2; size: few; DNA: TGCGCCAGCACCGATAGCGGGAGACCAGCAGATACGCAGTATTTT; CDR3: CASTDSGRPADTQYF
J: TRBJ2-1; V: TRBV5-1; D: NA; size: few; DNA: TGCGCCAGCAGCTTAGGGGATAGGACCTACAATGAGCAGTTCTTC; CDR3: CASSLGDRTYNEQFF
J: TRBJ1-1; V: TRBV6-2/TRBV6-3; D: NA; size: NA; DNA: TGTGCCAGCAGTTACCTTCAGGCGGGTCGGACTGAAGCTTTCTTT; CDR3: CASSYLQAGRTEAFF
J: TRBJ2-1; V: TRBV19; D: NA; size: NA; DNA: TGTGCCAGTAATGGGGGATTTGCGGACAATGAGCAGTTCTTC; CDR3: CASNGGFADNEQFF
J: TRBJ1-2; V: TRBV19; D: NA; size: NA; DNA: TGTGCCAGTATGGAGTTTCTGCTAGGAAGCTATGGCTACACCTTC; CDR3: CASMEFLLGSYGYTF
J: TRBJ1-1; V: TRBV20-1; D: NA; size: NA; DNA: TGCAGTGCCCCGCTACAGGGTGGAACTGAAGCTTTCTTT; CDR3: CSAPLQGGTEAFF
J: TRBJ1-1; V: TRBV20-1; D: NA; size: few; DNA: TGCAGTGCTAGAGACGGGGGCGCGATTCCGAAAGCTTTCTTT; CDR3: CSARDGGAIPKAFF
J: TRBJ2-1; V: TRBV12-3/TRBV12-4; D: TRBD1; size: NA; DNA: TGTGCCAGCAGTTGGACAGGGGAATTCTACAATGAGCAGTTCTTC; CDR3: CASSWTGEFYNEQFF
J: TRBJ2-3; V: TRBV20-1; D: NA; size: NA; DNA: TGCAGTGCTAGTAATAGCGGAGATACGCAGTATTTT; CDR3: CSASNSGDTQYF
J: TRBJ2-3; V: TRBV12-5; D: NA; size: many; DNA: TGTGCTAGTGGTTTGGCACTCCTACGCCACACAGATACGCAGTATTTT; CDR3: CASGLALLRHTDTQYF
J: TRBJ1-2; V: TRBV7-2; D: TRBD1; size: many; DNA: TGTGCCAGCAGCGCGGACAGGCAGTATGGCTACACCTTC; CDR3: CASSADRQYGYTF
J: TRBJ2-2; V: TRBV27; D: NA; size: NA; DNA: TGTGCCAGCAGTTTCGCCGGGGAGCTGTTTTTT; CDR3: CASSFAGELFF
J: TRBJ2-3; V: TRBV15; D: TRBD2; size: NA; DNA: TGTGCCACCAGCAGTCGGACTAGCGGGGATCCGCAGTATTTT; CDR3: CATSSRTSGDPQYF
J: TRBJ2-5; V: TRBV12-3/TRBV12-4; D: TRBD2; size: few; DNA: TGTGCCAGCGGGAGGGCCCAGACCCAGTACTTC; CDR3: CASGRAQTQYF
J: TRBJ2-3; V: TRBV11-2; D: TRBD1; size: many; DNA: TGTGCCAGCAGATCCGGGACAGGGGGCAAGGATACGCAGTATTTT; CDR3: CASRSGTGGKDTQYF
J: TRBJ2-5; V: TRBV28; D: TRBD1; size: many; DNA: TGTGCCAGCAATGGGACAGAGGGGATCCAAGAGACCCAGTACTTC; CDR3: CASNGTEGIQETQYF
J: TRBJ1-1; V: TRBV18; D: NA; size: many; DNA: TGTGCCAGCTCACCACAGTCAGGGGCCGATGAAGCTTTCTTT; CDR3: CASSPQSGADEAFF
J: TRBJ2-7; V: TRBV14; D: NA; size: many; DNA: TGTGCCAGCAGCCACCCTCCGGGGCCTAGGGGGTACGAGCAGTACTTC; CDR3: CASSHPPGPRGYEQYF
J: TRBJ2-3; V: TRBV7-2; D: NA; size: NA; DNA: TGTGCCAGCAGCTTACGGACAGGCACAGATACGCAGTATTTT; CDR3: CASSLRTGTDTQYF
J: TRBJ2-3; V: TRBV7-9; D: NA; size: NA; DNA: TGTGCCAGCAGCTTATATGGCAGGGAAAGCACAGATACGCAGTATTTT; CDR3: CASSLYGRESTDTQYF
J: TRBJ1-2; V: TRBV29-1; D: NA; size: many; DNA: TGCAGCGTCCCGGGTTACGGCTACACCTTC; CDR3: CSVPGYGYTF
J: TRBJ2-1; V: TRBV4-2; D: TRBD2; size: many; DNA: TGTGCCAGCAGCCAAGCGACCATAGCGGGAGGTTTGGATGAGCAGTTCTTC; CDR3: CASSQATIAGGLDEQFF
J: TRBJ1-1; V: TRBV27; D: NA; size: NA; DNA: TGTGCCAGCAGCCTAGGGCTCGGGTACACTGAAGCTTTCTTT; CDR3: CASSLGLGYTEAFF
J: TRBJ2-5; V: TRBV7-6; D: NA; size: many; DNA: TGTGCCAGCAGCTTAGCTACGGGAGAGCGGGAGACCCAGTACTTC; CDR3: CASSLATGERETQYF
J: TRBJ2-2; V: TRBV7-9; D: NA; size: NA; DNA: TGTGCCAGCAGCTTAATCACAGGGCGCGGGGAGCTGTTTTTT; CDR3: CASSLITGRGELFF
J: TRBJ2-7; V: TRBV7-9; D: NA; size: NA; DNA: TGTGCCAGCAGCTGGCTCCGGAGCTCCTACGAGCAGTACTTC; CDR3: CASSWLRSSYEQYF
J: TRBJ1-3; V: TRBV20-1; D: TRBD1; size: NA; DNA: TGCAGTGCTAAACACAGGGGGCGCGGAAACACCATATATTTT; CDR3: CSAKHRGRGNTIYF
J: TRBJ2-7; V: TRBV20-1; D: TRBD2; size: NA; DNA: TGCAGTGCTAGAGGCCCCCTAGCGGTATCCTACGAGCAGTACTTC; CDR3: CSARGPLAVSYEQYF
J: TRBJ2-3; V: TRBV12-3/TRBV12-4; D: NA; size: NA; DNA: TGTGCCAGCAGTTCCCGGCGAAGAACGCAGTATTTT; CDR3: CASSSRRRTQYF
J: TRBJ2-7; V: TRBV6-6; D: TRBD1; size: NA; DNA: TGTGCCAGCAGCCGACCAGGGGGCTTGGGGCAGTACTTC; CDR3: CASSRPGGLGQYF
J: TRBJ2-5; V: TRBV11-2; D: TRBD1; size: NA; DNA: TGTGCCAGCAGAATGGGACAGGAATTTGAGACCCAGTACTTC; CDR3: CASRMGQEFETQYF
J: TRBJ2-3; V: TRBV27; D: TRBD2; size: few; DNA: TGTGCCAGCAGTTTTACTCACCCGGGGGGGATACGGAGCACAGATACGCAGTATTTT; CDR3: CASSFTHPGGIRSTDTQYF
J: TRBJ2-3; V: TRBV5-1; D: NA; size: few; DNA: TGCGCCAGCAGCTGGCCGGGGTACACAGATACGCAGTATTTT; CDR3: CASSWPGYTDTQYF
J: TRBJ2-7; V: TRBV19; D: NA; size: many; DNA: TGTGCCAGTACCCCGCGGCGGGGCCCCTACGAGCAGTACTTC; CDR3: CASTPRRGPYEQYF
J: TRBJ2-6; V: TRBV15; D: NA; size: few; DNA: TGTGCCACCAGCAGAGAGACAGGAGCTGGGGCCAACGTCCTGACTTTC; CDR3: CATSRETGAGANVLTF